This T cell receptor (beta chain) was recovered during a study of T-cell memory formation after mild COVID-19 (dated by TCRdb to the early 2020s). Regarding the study in general: Most TCR sequence clusters were specific to one of the two donors. Longitudinal TCRalpha and TCRbeta repertoire sequencing tracked T-cell clones expanding and contracting after mild COVID-19 in a couple of donors. Two young, previously healthy adult volunteers made up the cohort, one male and one female. Overall study results and their limits: From day 15 to 85, contracting clones showed balanced CD4/CD8 phenotypes, whereas a second wave of clones that expanded from day 15 to 37 leaned towards CD4+. SARS-CoV-2 specificity of the second-wave clones peaking on day 37 was not confirmed. Only two mild cases were covered by the study, and larger cohorts that include severe cases with pre-infection samples were considered necessary. Some responding clones were detected in pre-infection memory, suggesting pre-existing cross-reactive memory T cells joined the SARS-CoV-2 response. Contracting CD4+ clones turned up mainly in the CM and EM memory subsets, whereas EMRA was where CD8+ clones were enriched.

The reads were generated on an Illumina NovaSeq 6000. TCRalpha and TCRbeta cDNA libraries were built by 5'RACE with constant-segment primers, adding sample barcodes and unique molecular identifiers. RNA was extracted from every sample with Trizol reagent. Libraries were amplified in two PCR steps, with a second sample barcode and Illumina TruSeq adapters added in the second step. The libraries were sequenced on an Illumina NovaSeq using 2 x 150 bp paired-end reads. The published analysis was carried out like this. Demultiplexing of reads and collapsing into UMI-guided consensus sequences were performed with migec v1.2.7. With mixcr v2.1.11, UMI consensuses were aligned to TRA and TRB V and J templates and assembled into clonotypes. A clonotype was counted as expanded or contracted only when both edgeR and NoisET called the clonotype significant, with the noise models trained on biological replicates. For edgeR calls, a false discovery rate-adjusted p below 0.01 and a log2 fold-change threshold of 1 were applied. As an exploratory analysis of dynamics, max-normalized trajectories of the 1000 most abundant clonotypes were examined by PCA with hierarchical clustering. Each responding clone was given a CD4 or CD8 phenotype based on the CD4+ and CD8+ repertoires, which had been sequenced separately. TCRdb reanalyzed the raw reads on its own, using fastp at Q25 for trimming and MiXCR for clone calling, and kept in-frame beta chains. One record per CDR3 amino acid sequence lists the most common genes and DNA. TCRdb assigned the V and J calls; the authors' analysis was not used. The sample profile shows around 500,000 distinct CDR3 sequences; 15% to 20% of them were found once. The leading ten clones occupy more than 9% of the sample.

PBMCs were isolated by Ficoll-Paque density gradient centrifugation. The CDR3 runs 15 amino acids, cysteine and phenylalanine included. CDR3 DNA is the only sequence kept; it has 45 bases, read in frame from the first base. V loses 7 bases of germline sequence and J loses 4 bases, and the interval between the two ends is 19 bases. To note about this clonotype: The antigen it recognizes is unknown. There are no base qualities to consult, and no much larger clone falls within one base.

The receptor comes from an adult woman who had mild COVID-19 (a few samples of this study predate the infection). The sample titles of this study are shuffled in the database, so cell type and time point are left out; the donor was told from shared clones. The sample comprised PBMCs or a T cell subset sorted from them (not recorded which). This sequence uses TRBV12-3 or TRBV12-4 and TRBJ1-1; the D segment could be TRBD1, given 6 matching bases. This receptor carries the CDR3 CASIDGVGGSTEAFF. The nucleotide sequence is given as TGTGCCAGCATCGACGGAGTAGGGGGGAGCACTGAAGCTTTCTTT.